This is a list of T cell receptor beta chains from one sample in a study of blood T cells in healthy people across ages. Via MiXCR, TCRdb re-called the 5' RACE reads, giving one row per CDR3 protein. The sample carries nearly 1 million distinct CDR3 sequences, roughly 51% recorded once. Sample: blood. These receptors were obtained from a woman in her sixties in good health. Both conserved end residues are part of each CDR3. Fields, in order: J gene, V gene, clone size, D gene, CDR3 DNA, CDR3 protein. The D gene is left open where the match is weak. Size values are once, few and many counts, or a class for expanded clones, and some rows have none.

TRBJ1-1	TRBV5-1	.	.	TGCGCCAGCAGCTTTAGTTGGGGGGGTTGGCGATACACTGAAGCTTTCTTT	CASSFSWGGWRYTEAFF
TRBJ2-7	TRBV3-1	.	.	TGTGCCAGCAGCCAAGCAGGGCTAGCGCCATCCTACGAGCGGTACTTC	CASSQAGLAPSYERYF
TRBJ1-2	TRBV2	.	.	TGTGCCAGCAGTGAAAATGGGGCTGTTGCCTATGGCTACACCTTC	CASSENGAVAYGYTF
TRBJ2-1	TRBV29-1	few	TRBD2	TGCAGTGTTATGCGGGAGTTGGCCTACAATGAGCAGTTCTTC	CSVMRELAYNEQFF
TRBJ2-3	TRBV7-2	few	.	TGTGCCAGCAGCCGAGGGTTGAGGGCAGATACGCAGTATTTT	CASSRGLRADTQYF
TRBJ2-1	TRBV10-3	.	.	TGTGCCATCAGTGATATCAATGAGCAGTTCTTC	CAISDINEQFF
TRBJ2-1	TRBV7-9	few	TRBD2	TGTGCCAGCAGCTTATTACTAGCGGGAGGCAATGAGCAGTTCTTC	CASSLLLAGGNEQFF
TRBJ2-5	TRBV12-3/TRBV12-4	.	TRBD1	TGTGCCAGCAGTCCCTCAGGGGGCTGGGGTGAGACCCAGTACTTC	CASSPSGGWGETQYF
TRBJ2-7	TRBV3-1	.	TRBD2	TGTGCCAGCGGCCGAAGCGGGGGCAGCTCCTACGAGCAGTACTTC	CASGRSGGSSYEQYF
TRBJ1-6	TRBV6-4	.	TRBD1	TGTGCCAGCAGTGTCCTCGGACAGGGGTACTCACCCCTCCACTTT	CASSVLGQGYSPLHF
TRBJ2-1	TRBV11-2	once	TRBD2	TGTGCCAGCAGAGGGGGACTAGCATTCAATGAGCAGTTCTTC	CASRGGLAFNEQFF
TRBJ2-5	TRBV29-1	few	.	TGCAGCGTTGAATACACAGGAGAGACCCAGTACTTC	CSVEYTGETQYF
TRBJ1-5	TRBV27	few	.	TGTGCCAGCAGTTTATCTGTAGATCCCAATCAGCCCCAGCATTTT	CASSLSVDPNQPQHF
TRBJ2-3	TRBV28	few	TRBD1	TGTGCCAGCAGTTTAGCTAGGACAGGGGGTTTTGATACGCAGTATTTT	CASSLARTGGFDTQYF